One sample yielded the 22 T cell receptor beta chains listed below, sequenced in a study of cytomegalovirus exposure and HLA in healthy donors. Primers: 60 Vbeta forward and 13 Jbeta reverse. Sequencing was performed with immunoSEQ multiplex PCR; in TCRdb, only in-frame clones are kept and a portion is missing. The repertoire holds a few hundred thousand clones, with about 86% as singletons. What was sequenced was PBMCs. The receptor set was obtained from a woman between 55 and 75 years old in good health and CMV-seropositive.

This clone was seen a few times. The V and J genes are TRBV7-2 and TRBJ2-3, with a tentative D call TRBD2 (6 bases). The germline V gene encodes CDR1 SGHTA and CDR2 FQGNSA. Trimming removed 1 base from V and 6 bases from J, with 14 bases in between. This CDR3 is built from 15 residues. CDR3 DNA: TGTGCCAGCAGCTTAGGGGACTCATGGAGCGATACGCAGTATTTT. Amino acid sequence: CASSLGDSWSDTQYF.

A single count supports this clone. The V gene is TRBV29-1, the J gene TRBJ2-1, with TRBD2 matching over 9 bases. CDR1 SQVTM and CDR2 ANQGSEA come from the germline V gene. V shed 7 bases and J 5 bases; nucleotides not matched to a gene: 9. This CDR3 has 14 residues. This CDR3 is CSADPSGANNEQFF. The CDR3 region has the DNA TGCAGCGCTGATCCTAGCGGGGCTAACAATGAGCAGTTCTTC.

The chain recombines TRBV5-6 with TRBJ1-2; D perhaps matches TRBD1 (6 bases). The CDR3 runs 13 residues. V lost 0 bases, J lost 4 bases, and 7 bases lay in between. Per germline, CDR1 SGHDT and CDR2 YYEEEE. CDR3 residues: CASSLEQGYGYTF. DNA for the CDR3: TGTGCCAGCAGCTTGGAACAGGGCTATGGCTACACCTTC.

Written as DNA, the CDR3 is TGCGCCAGCAGCCTCACTAGCGGGAGTTTGTCTGAGCAGTTCTTC. Protein: CASSLTSGSLSEQFF. The chain combines TRBV5-1 with TRBJ2-1; 11 positions agree with TRBD2. The germline CDR1 and CDR2 sequences are SGHRS and YFSETQ. V shed 4 bases, J shed 9 bases, and the junction held 9 bases outside the gene matches. The CDR3 contains 15 residues.

This clone was counted a single time. The chain has TRBV19 and TRBJ2-5, with D possibly matching TRBD2 (6 bases). Germline CDR1 and CDR2: LNHDA and SQIVND (reference sequence). Trimming cost V 6 bases and J 1 base, with 18 bases left between them. This CDR3 region has 16 residues. The CDR3 spells CASRRNIAAIQETQYF. The CDR3 coding sequence is TGTGCCAGTAGGAGAAATATAGCGGCTATCCAAGAGACCCAGTACTTC.

This clone came up once. The rearrangement uses TRBV19 and TRBJ1-1, with 8 bases that match TRBD1. This CDR3 region has 12 residues. Germline V lookup: CDR1 LNHDA, CDR2 SQIVND (reference sequence). The junction had 5 bases not matched to a gene; V was cut back by 9 bases and J by 5 bases. CDR3 in DNA: TGTGCCAGCAACAGGGGGAGGACTGAAGCTTTCTTT. It specifies CASNRGRTEAFF.

This CDR3 reads CASSLPGTGPLYEQYF. CDR3 bases: TGTGCCAGCTCACTACCCGGGACAGGCCCTCTCTACGAGCAGTACTTC. This chain links TRBV18 with TRBJ2-7; 8 bases agree with TRBD1. After removal of 4 bases from V and 3 bases from J, the junction contained 11 bases not matched to a gene. CDR3 size: 16 residues. Germline V gene data show CDR1 as KGHSH and CDR2 as LQKENI.

This chain links TRBV28 with TRBJ2-4, with D hard to call. The CDR3 contains 14 residues. Trimming shortened V by 6 bases and J by 0 bases, and 9 bases separated the two germline ends. Germline CDR1 is MDHEN and CDR2 is SYDVKM. The CDR3 DNA is TGTGCCAGCAGCCTTGGGCTAGCCAAAAACATTCAGTACTTC. Its protein is CASSLGLAKNIQYF.

CDR3 amino acids: CAWSSQGNTEAFF. In DNA, the CDR3 is TGTGCCTGGAGTTCTCAGGGGAACACTGAAGCTTTCTTT. The chain links TRBV30 to TRBJ1-1; maybe TRBD1 (5 bases). Germline loops: CDR1 GTSNPN, CDR2 SVGIG (reference sequence). The CDR3 loop spans 13 amino acids. The ends were cut back, 2 bases at V and 1 base at J, with 8 bases in the middle.

V and J are TRBV19 and TRBJ2-7; the match to TRBD1 covers 7 bases. The V gene's germline CDR1 is LNHDA and CDR2 SQIVND (reference sequence). There are 14 residues in the CDR3. V trimming: 9 bases; J trimming: 1 base; junction bases outside the gene matches: 9. CDR3 in amino acids: CASQGRQGSYEQYF. The CDR3 region has the DNA TGTGCCAGCCAGGGGAGACAGGGATCCTACGAGCAGTACTTC.

The V call is TRBV4-1, the J call TRBJ2-2; 13 bases fit TRBD2. CDR1 is MGHRA, CDR2 YSYEKL, per germline. CDR3 size: 17 residues. The V gene end was trimmed by 3 bases and the J gene end by 5 bases; junction bases not matched to a gene: 6. The CDR3, as DNA: TGCGCCAGCAGCCAGGGGACTAGCGGGAAGAGGACCGGGGAGCTGTTTTTT. It is translated as CASSQGTSGKRTGELFF.

This clone was seen a handful of times. The chain joins TRBV29-1 to TRBJ2-5; 9 nucleotides match TRBD1. Germline V gives CDR1 SQVTM, CDR2 ANQGSEA. The CDR3 runs to 12 residues. J was trimmed by 3 bases and V by 6 bases; bases with no gene match: 2. The CDR3 nucleotides read TGCAGCGTCGGACAGGGGAAAGAGACCCAGTACTTC. Protein product: CSVGQGKETQYF.

The gene calls are TRBV6-5 and TRBJ2-7; 8 bases agree with TRBD1. Trimming removed 2 bases from V and 3 bases from J; junction bases left unmatched: 6. The germline V gene has CDR1 MNHEY and CDR2 SVGAGI. This CDR3 region has 15 residues. CDR3 bases: TGTGCCAGCAGTTACCTCGGACAGGGTTACTACGAGCAGTACTTC. Translated: CASSYLGQGYYEQYF.

The V call is TRBV9, the J call TRBJ1-5, with D possibly TRBD1 on 5 matching bases. The CDR3 loop spans 15 amino acids. Trimming removed 3 bases at V and 6 bases at J, with 16 bases between. Looked up from germline, CDR1 is SGDLS and CDR2 is YYNGEE. CDR3 residues: CASSAQQGTGQPQHF. DNA for the CDR3: TGTGCCAGCAGCGCCCAGCAGGGTACGGGTCAGCCCCAGCATTTT.

The V gene is TRBV28, the J gene TRBJ1-1; 7 positions match TRBD1. The germline CDR1 and CDR2 sequences are MDHEN and SYDVKM. V lost 7 bases to trimming and J lost 7 bases; unmatched junction nucleotides: 6. This CDR3 spans 12 amino acids. This CDR3 is CASNYRGIEAFF. DNA of the CDR3: TGTGCCAGCAATTACAGGGGAATTGAAGCTTTCTTT. The variable domain in full, completed from reference TRBV28 and TRBJ1-1, reads DVKVTQSSRYLVKRTGEKVFLECVQDMDHENMFWYRQDPGLGLRLIYFSYDVKMKEKGDIPEGYSVSREKKERFSLILESASTNQTSMYLCASNYRGIEAFFGQGTRLTVV.

A note on this clone: The sample carries other DNA sequences with the same CDR3. The chain is built from TRBV27 and TRBJ2-7, with D possibly matching TRBD2 (5 bases). Trimming removed 2 bases at V and 0 bases at J, with 8 bases between. CDR1 is MNHEY and CDR2 is SMNVEV in the germline V gene (reference sequence). The CDR3 loop spans 14 amino acids. The CDR3 loop reads CASSLAGLSYEQYF. DNA for the CDR3: TGTGCCAGCAGTTTAGCGGGTCTCTCCTACGAGCAGTACTTC.

A single count supports this clone. V and J are TRBV7-2 and TRBJ1-5; D is undetermined. V was cut by 1 base and J by 3 bases, with 7 bases left in between. Per the germline V gene, CDR1 is SGHTA and CDR2 is FQGNSA. This CDR3 is built from 14 residues. Here the CDR3 DNA reads TGTGCCAGCAGCTTAGGGTCTATCAATCAGCCCCAGCATTTT. This translates into CASSLGSINQPQHF.

In this sample, this clone turned up once. V gene TRBV27 combines with J gene TRBJ2-7; the D gene is possibly TRBD1 (6 bases). The CDR3 has 13 residues. Germline V lookup: CDR1 MNHEY, CDR2 SMNVEV (reference sequence). Between the trimmed V and J ends, which lost 5 bases and 5 bases, there was a span of 13 bases. The chain's CDR3 is CASSIHNRDEQYF. CDR3 in DNA: TGTGCCAGCAGTATCCACAACAGGGACGAGCAGTACTTC.

The chain is built from TRBV6-6 and TRBJ2-2, with D tentatively TRBD2 (5 bases). The germline CDR1 and CDR2 sequences are MNHNY and SVGAGI (reference sequence). The CDR3 is made up of 12 amino acids. V gave up 6 bases and J gave up 4 bases, with 6 bases separating them. Here the CDR3 reads CASRLGTGELFF. CDR3 DNA: TGTGCCAGCAGACTAGGCACCGGGGAGCTGTTTTTT.

Comments on this clone: This sample also contains other DNA sequences that code for the same CDR3. The chain combines TRBV5-1 with TRBJ2-5, with a possible D match to TRBD1 (7 bases). Germline CDR1 is SGHRS and CDR2 is YFSETQ. CDR3 length equals 13 residues. Trimming stripped 3 bases from V and 5 bases from J, with 11 bases between. The CDR3 is CASSSGGQETQYF. The CDR3, as DNA: TGCGCCAGCAGCTCAGGGGGGCAGGAGACCCAGTACTTC.

The table lists this clone with a few counts. The chain employs TRBV9 and TRBJ2-7, with TRBD2 matching 9 bases. The CDR3 extends over 14 amino acids. Germline V gene lookup returns CDR1 SGDLS and CDR2 YYNGEE. The J segment lost 5 bases and the V segment lost 4 bases, leaving 7 bases of the junction unmatched. The CDR3 DNA reads as TGTGCCAGCAGCCCCGGCGGGAGGGGTGACGAGCAGTACTTC. Translated, it gives CASSPGGRGDEQYF.

The rearrangement links TRBV5-1 to TRBJ1-6; no firm D call. The germline gives CDR1 SGHRS, CDR2 YFSETQ. The CDR3 has 15 amino acids. The V gene lost 0 bases and the J gene lost 9 bases, with 13 bases spanning the gap. DNA of the CDR3: TGCGCCAGCAGCTTGGCTTTCGGGAGCGGTTCACCCCTCCACTTT. This gives the protein CASSLAFGSGSPLHF.